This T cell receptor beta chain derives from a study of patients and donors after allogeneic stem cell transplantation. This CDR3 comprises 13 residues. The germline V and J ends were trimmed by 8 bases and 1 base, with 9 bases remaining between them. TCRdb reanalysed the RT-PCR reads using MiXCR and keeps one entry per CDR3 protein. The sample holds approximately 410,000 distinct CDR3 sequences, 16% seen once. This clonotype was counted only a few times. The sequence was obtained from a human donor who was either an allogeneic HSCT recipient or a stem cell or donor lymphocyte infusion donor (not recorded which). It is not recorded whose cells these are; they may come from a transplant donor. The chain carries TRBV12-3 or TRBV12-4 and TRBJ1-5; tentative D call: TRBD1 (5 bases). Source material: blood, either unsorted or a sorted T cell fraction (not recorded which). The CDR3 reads CASGGGSNQPQHF. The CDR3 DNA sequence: TGTGCCAGCGGGGGAGGAAGCAATCAGCCCCAGCATTTT.